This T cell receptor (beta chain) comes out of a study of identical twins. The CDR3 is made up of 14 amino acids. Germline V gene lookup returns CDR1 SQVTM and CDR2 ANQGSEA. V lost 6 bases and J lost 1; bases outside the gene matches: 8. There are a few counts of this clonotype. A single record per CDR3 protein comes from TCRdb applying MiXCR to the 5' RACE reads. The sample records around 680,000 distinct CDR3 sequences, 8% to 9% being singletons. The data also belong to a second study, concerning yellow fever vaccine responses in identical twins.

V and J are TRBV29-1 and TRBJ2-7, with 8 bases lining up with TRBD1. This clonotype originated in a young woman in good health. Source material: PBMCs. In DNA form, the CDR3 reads TGCAGCGTCGGGGGCCAGGGGGCTTCCTACGAGCAGTACTTC. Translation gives CSVGGQGASYEQYF.